This entry lists 9 T cell receptor beta chains sequenced from one sample in a study of CD8+ T cells in alopecia areata. Investigators isolated RNA and reverse transcribed it into cDNA to act as the sequencing template. Libraries were prepared by immunoSEQ multiplex PCR; TCRdb keeps only in-frame clonotypes and omits some of them. Sampling found 200,000 to 300,000 clones, none seen once. Researchers sorted pooled cutaneous lymph node cells on the basis of CD4, CD8alpha, NKG2D, NKG2ACE and other markers. The sample consisted of CD4+ T cells sorted from a lymph node. These TCRs come from a C3H/HeJ mouse with alopecia areata. The strain's MHC haplotype is H2-k.

As to this clone: Mouse names are used for the genes. The read ends 4 residues early relative to the CDR3; the germline J gene fills the gap. This chain connects TRBV19 to TRBJ1-1; 11 bases map to TRBD1. V gave up 4 bases and J gave up 3 bases; unmatched junction bases: 5. Germline CDR1 and CDR2: FNHDT and SITEND (reference sequence). The CDR3 covers 15 residues. CDR3 in amino acids: CASSLPGQGDTEVFF. CDR3 bases read: TGTGCCAGCAGTCTCCCGGGACAGGGGGACACA.

This clone was found a few times. Germline and genes: mouse. The CDR3 extends 4 residues past the end of the read, so its final part is completed from the germline J gene. The V call is TRBV13-1, the J call TRBJ1-1; 12 nucleotides match TRBD1. Germline V gene data show CDR1 as NSHNY and CDR2 as SYGAGN. The length of the CDR3 is 14 residues. The CDR3 sequence is CASSGGQGAREVFF. The CDR3 bases that were read are TGTGCCAGCAGTGGGGGACAGGGGGCGCGA.

This clone has just a few counts. Mouse gene names and germline throughout. The sequenced fragment ends 4 residues before the CDR3 boundary, so the rest is inferred from the germline J gene. V usage is TRBV13-2 and J usage is TRBJ2-7, with D hard to call. The CDR3 length is 13 residues. Germline V gene sequence: CDR1 NNHNN, CDR2 SYGAGS (reference sequence). The germline V and J ends were trimmed by 2 bases and 3 bases, with 9 bases remaining between them. CDR3 loop: CASGEVDNYEQYF. The CDR3 bases that were read are TGTGCCAGCGGTGAAGTCGACAACTAT.

This clone was detected only a few times. Gene labels here are mouse ones. The read comes to an end 4 residues before the CDR3 does, leaving the germline J gene to fill in the end. The chain recombines TRBV13-1 with TRBJ1-2, with D possibly matching TRBD1 (6 bases). CDR3 length: 13 amino acids. The germline gives CDR1 NSHNY, CDR2 SYGAGN. Trimming removed 3 bases from V and 2 bases from J, with 8 bases in between. CDR3 loop: CASSVGHNSDYTF. The DNA read from the CDR3 is TGTGCCAGCAGTGTGGGACATAACTCC.

This clone was counted between two and nine times. Gene names refer to mouse genes. The CDR3 is cut off 4 residues early in the read; its end comes from the germline J gene. The chain is built from TRBV5 and TRBJ2-7; the match to TRBD1 covers 7 bases. From germline, CDR1 is LGHNA and CDR2 YNLKQL (reference sequence). There are 14 residues in the CDR3. This chain's CDR3 is CASSPTGLRYEQYF. The CDR3 DNA, read in part, is TGTGCCAGCAGCCCGACAGGGCTCAGATAT.

This clone was seen at least ten times. Gene names and germline match the mouse. The observed sequence ends 4 residues before the CDR3 terminus, with the missing tail filled in from the germline J gene. Additional DNA sequences in this sample encode the identical CDR3. The chain links TRBV1 to TRBJ2-7; TRBD2 is a possible D gene (6 bases). The CDR3 has 12 residues. Germline loops: CDR1 NSQYPW, CDR2 LRSPGD (reference sequence). The CDR3 bases that were read are TGCACCTGCAGTGCAGGGGGGGAT. It specifies CTCSAGGD. In full, the CDR3 reads CTCSAGGDEQYF. Supplemented by reference TRBV1 and TRBJ2-7, the full variable domain reads VTLLEQNPRWRLVPRGQAVNLRCILKNSQYPWMSWYQQDLQKQLQWLFTLRSPGDKEVKSLPGADYLATRVTDTELRLQVANMSQGRTLYCTCSAGGDEQYFGPGTRLTVL.

This clone turned up a few times. Gene names refer to mouse genes. With the read ending 4 residues before the CDR3 end, the germline J gene is used to fill in that end. The gene calls are TRBV13-2 and TRBJ2-3, with 10 bases matching TRBD2. The CDR3 loop spans 15 amino acids. Looked up from germline, CDR1 is NNHNN and CDR2 is SYGAGS (reference sequence). The covered CDR3 bases are TGTGCCAGCGGTGATGCTGGGGGGGCGGGAGAA. Protein product: CASGDAGGAGE. The CDR3 as a whole reads CASGDAGGAGETLYF.

This clone was recorded a few times. Gene names and germline match the mouse. From the germline J gene comes the end of the CDR3, since the read stops 4 residues before it. Different DNA sequences within this sample yield the same CDR3. The rearrangement joins TRBV13-2 to TRBJ2-3; no reliable D call. This CDR3 has 14 residues. Trimming took 0 bases from V and 1 from J, leaving 6 bases between them. CDR1 is NNHNN and CDR2 is SYGAGS in the germline V gene (reference sequence). The DNA read from the CDR3 is TGTGCCAGCGGTGATGCTGCTGGTGCAGAA. Protein: CASGDAAGAE. From start to end, the CDR3 is CASGDAAGAETLYF.

Note on this clone: Gene labels here are mouse ones. The CDR3 end lies 4 residues beyond the end of the read and is filled in from the germline J gene. The chain joins TRBV17 to TRBJ2-5, with 8 bases lining up with TRBD2. Per germline, CDR1 MNHDT and CDR2 YYDKIL. The CDR3 length is 14 residues. Incomplete CDR3 DNA: TGTGCTAGCAGTAGATCTGGGGGGATGGAC. This codes for CASSRSGGMD. The full CDR3 sequence reads CASSRSGGMDTQYF. The full variable domain, rest sourced from reference TRBV17 and TRBJ2-5, is DTTVKQNPRYKLARVGKPVNLICSQTMNHDTMYWYQKKPNQAPKLLLFYYDKILNREADTFEKFQSSRPNNSFCSLYIGSAGLEYSAMYLCASSRSGGMDTQYFGPGTRLLVL.